Shown below are 2 T cell receptor beta chains from a single sample sequenced in a study of cytomegalovirus exposure and HLA in healthy donors. With 60 Vbeta and 13 Jbeta primers, the PCR was carried out. Assay used: immunoSEQ multiplex PCR; TCRdb lists only in-frame clones, some missing. This sample has about 100,000 clones, with around 80% found just once. Sequencing used PBMCs. These receptors came from a female donor in good health and CMV-seropositive.

The rearrangement uses TRBV7-2 and TRBJ2-7; 12 positions match TRBD2. Per germline, CDR1 SGHTA and CDR2 FQGNSA. Trimming removed 5 bases from V and 2 bases from J; junction bases left unmatched: 7. The CDR3 length is 16 residues. The CDR3: CASSTRLAGATYEQYF. DNA of the CDR3: TGTGCCAGCAGCACGCGACTAGCGGGGGCCACCTACGAGCAGTACTTC.

V usage is TRBV28 and J usage is TRBJ2-7; TRBD2 matches at 9 bases. The length of the CDR3 is 17 residues. Germline-derived CDR1 and CDR2 are MDHEN and SYDVKM. V lost 3 bases to trimming and J lost 2 bases; unmatched junction nucleotides: 11. CDR3 loop: CASSFPYGGGRAYEQYF. The CDR3 nucleotides are TGTGCCAGCAGTTTCCCCTACGGGGGCGGGAGGGCCTACGAGCAGTACTTC. The whole variable domain, remainder taken from reference TRBV28 and TRBJ2-7, is DVKVTQSSRYLVKRTGEKVFLECVQDMDHENMFWYRQDPGLGLRLIYFSYDVKMKEKGDIPEGYSVSREKKERFSLILESASTNQTSMYLCASSFPYGGGRAYEQYFGPGTRLTVT.